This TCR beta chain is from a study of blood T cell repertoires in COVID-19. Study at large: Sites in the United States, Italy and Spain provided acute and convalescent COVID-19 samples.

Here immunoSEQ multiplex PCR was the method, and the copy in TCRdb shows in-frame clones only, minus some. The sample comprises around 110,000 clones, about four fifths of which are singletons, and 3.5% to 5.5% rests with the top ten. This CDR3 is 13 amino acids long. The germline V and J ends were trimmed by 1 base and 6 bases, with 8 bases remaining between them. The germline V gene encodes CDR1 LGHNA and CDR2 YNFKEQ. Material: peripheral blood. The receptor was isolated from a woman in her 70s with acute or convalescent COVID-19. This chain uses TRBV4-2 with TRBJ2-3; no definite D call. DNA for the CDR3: TGTGCCAGCAGCCAAGGTCTACCCGATACGCAGTATTTT. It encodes CASSQGLPDTQYF.